This TCR beta chain was observed in a study of beta chain features in type 1 diabetes. Study overall: Summed over all samples, the examined sorted cells came to fewer than 120 million. Points from the study as a whole: Moderate but significant shortening of TCRB CDR3s was recorded in all four CD4+ subsets from Type 1 diabetes patients. A closer apparent resemblance between naive, central memory and Treg TCRB repertoires was seen in patients than in healthy donors. Among type 1 diabetes patients, VDJ junctions had fewer insertions and more deletions.

Comments on this clone: Its antigen is currently unknown.

The entirety of the isolated RNA underwent reverse transcription, so expressed TCRB transcripts were sequenced. Libraries were prepared by immunoSEQ multiplex PCR; TCRdb keeps only in-frame clonotypes and omits some of them. The data show over 650,000 clones, roughly an eighth seen once. Stem cell-like memory, regulatory, central memory and naive CD4+ cells were sorted via CD45RO/CCR7/CD25/CD127/CD95/CD27. Germline CDR1 is MNHEY and CDR2 is SVGAGI. CDR3 length equals 14 residues. V was cut by 4 bases and J by 3 bases, with 10 bases left in between. Sequenced sample: naive CD4+ T cells from blood. The chain carries TRBV6-5 and TRBJ1-5; D may be TRBD1 (6 bases). This sequence originates from a man younger than 30 with type 1 diabetes. CDR3 bases: TGTGCCAGCAGTTTAAGGGGGGACAATCAGCCCCAGCATTTT. Residues: CASSLRGDNQPQHF.